The 2 T cell receptor beta chains below were found in one sample sequenced in a study of T cell responses to AZD1222 COVID-19 vaccine (dated by TCRdb to the early 2020s). Receptors were amplified or captured by the immunoSEQ multiplex PCR assay. TCRdb holds this immuneACCESS table with in-frame rearrangements only. Some clones are missing; in checked studies, unresolved V genes explain under half, and the rest has no known cause. Recorded for this sample are approximately 150,000 clones; around 90% of them occurred a single time. The top ten hold 1.3% of the sample. Interpreted using the paper, the time point label stands for: baseline before first vaccination. The sample was peripheral blood, taken on day 0 of AZD1222 vaccination. The receptors here all came from an adult in good health.

The chain carries TRBV4-3 and TRBJ2-2; no firm D call. This CDR3 has 13 residues. Trimming cost V 8 bases and J 4 bases, with 11 bases left between them. Per the germline V gene, CDR1 is LGHNA and CDR2 is YSLEER. CDR3 coding DNA: TGCGCCAGCGCCTCAACGGGCACCGGGGAGCTGTTTTTT. Amino acids: CASASTGTGELFF.

The gene calls are TRBV18 and TRBJ1-1; D is perhaps TRBD1 (5 bases). V was pared by 0 bases and J by 5 bases, with 13 bases between. This CDR3 contains 15 residues. The germline gives CDR1 KGHSH, CDR2 LQKENI. The CDR3 DNA follows: TGTGCCAGCTCACCACCGTCGCAGGGTGCAACTGAAGCTTTCTTT. Its protein product is CASSPPSQGATEAFF.